This TCR beta chain was obtained from a study of blood T cell repertoires in COVID-19. Study background: Acute-phase and convalescent COVID-19 samples originated in the United States, Italy and Spain. The cDNA or gDNA used as material had been derived from T cells, B-cell-depleted T cells, or PBMCs.

The Seattle patients, enrolled during active infection, were followed longitudinally. This clone was seen only once. Authors' analysis steps: Amplification from reference gene primers served as the basis for estimated nucleated cell counts. Data came from immunoSEQ multiplex PCR; TCRdb stores just in-frame clones and leaves some out. For V, J and clone size, that table is used; D and trimming come from the DNA. The table shows 350,000 to 450,000 clones, with approximately 89% occurring only once. Trimming took off 7 bases at V and 8 bases at J, with 23 bases between the two ends. In germline, CDR1 is LNHDA, CDR2 SQIVND (reference sequence). CDR3 size: 15 residues.

The chain is built from TRBV19 and TRBJ1-2; D is possibly TRBD1 (6 bases). The TCR originated in a woman between 35 and 50 years old with COVID-19, enrolled during active disease. The sequenced material came from peripheral blood. DNA of the CDR3: TGTGCCAGTAAAGGGGGTCTCGAGGGAATTTGGGGCTACACCTTC. It codes for CASKGGLEGIWGYTF.